Listed here are 13 T cell receptor beta chains from one sample, sequenced in a study of beta chain features in type 1 diabetes. The study reverse transcribed the entire isolated RNA, so it sequenced expressed TCRB transcripts. Data came from immunoSEQ multiplex PCR; TCRdb stores just in-frame clones and leaves some out. Among about 320,000 clones listed, approximately 15% were seen once. Source material: central memory CD4+ T cells from blood. These receptor sequences come from a man aged 25-40 years in good health.

This chain joins TRBV7-2 and TRBJ1-6, with unresolved D. CDR3 length: 15 amino acids. The germline V gene has CDR1 SGHTA and CDR2 FQGNSA. V dropped 5 bases and J dropped 5 bases, with 13 bases sitting between them. The CDR3 DNA reads as TGTGCCAGCAGCCAAGAGGCCTTCAATAATTCACCCCTCCACTTT. Translation gives CASSQEAFNNSPLHF. The entire variable domain, with the rest obtained from reference TRBV7-2 and TRBJ1-6, is as follows: GAGVSQSPSNKVTEKGKDVELRCDPISGHTALYWYRQSLGQGLEFLIYFQGNSAPDKSGLPSDRFSAERTGGSVSTLTIQRTQQEDSAVYLCASSQEAFNNSPLHFGNGTRLTVT.

This clone was counted between two and nine times. The chain employs TRBV6-5 and TRBJ1-1, with D possibly being TRBD1 (6 bases). Germline V CDR1 and CDR2: MNHEY, SVGAGI. CDR3 length: 12 amino acids. V was pared by 2 bases and J by 6 bases, with 7 bases between. CDR3 loop: CASSYGGSEAFF. Written as DNA, the CDR3 is TGTGCCAGCAGTTACGGGGGCTCTGAAGCTTTCTTT.

The rearrangement joins TRBV5-4 to TRBJ2-6; tentative D call: TRBD1 (6 bases). This CDR3 region has 16 residues. Germline CDR1 is SGHNT and CDR2 is YYREEE (reference sequence). V lost 0 bases to trimming and J lost 4 bases, with 11 bases between them. The CDR3 region has the DNA TGTGCCAGCAGCTTGGGGACAGTTTCCGGGGCCAACGTCCTGACTTTC. It yields the protein CASSLGTVSGANVLTF.

The chain is built from TRBV4-1 and TRBJ2-7; D assignment may be TRBD1 or TRBD2 (5 bases each). V lost 1 base, J lost 2 bases, and 18 bases lay in between. From germline, CDR1 is MGHRA and CDR2 YSYEKL. CDR3 length equals 17 residues. CDR3 protein: CASSQVWGTNTPYEQYF. CDR3 DNA sequence: TGCGCCAGCAGCCAAGTGTGGGGGACGAATACCCCCTACGAGCAGTACTTC.

This clone was observed a few times. J is TRBJ1-2 and V is TRBV5-4; the match to TRBD1 covers 7 bases. CDR1 is SGHNT and CDR2 is YYREEE in the germline V gene (reference sequence). V shed 4 bases and J 7 bases; nucleotides not matched to a gene: 7. CDR3 length equals 13 residues. The CDR3 sequence is CASSPGQLGGYTF. The DNA for the CDR3 is TGTGCCAGCAGCCCGGGACAGCTAGGTGGCTACACCTTC.

Only a few counts were recorded for this clone. The genes are TRBV7-2 and TRBJ2-2, with D hard to call. This CDR3 has 16 residues. V lost 5 bases and J lost 2, with 15 bases in between. Germline CDR1 SGHTA, CDR2 FQGNSA. The CDR3: CASSAPIRANTGELFF. The CDR3 nucleotides are TGTGCCAGCAGCGCACCGATCCGGGCAAACACCGGGGAGCTGTTTTTT.

This clone has just a few counts. The V and J genes are TRBV14 and TRBJ2-1, with D uncertain. This CDR3 comprises 14 residues. Trimming cost V 4 bases and J 1 base, with 8 bases left between them. Germline lookup yields CDR1 SGHDN and CDR2 FVKESK. The CDR3 DNA follows: TGTGCCAGCAGCCCCCCGGGTTCCTACAATGAGCAGTTCTTC. Translation gives CASSPPGSYNEQFF. Drawing the rest from reference TRBV14 and TRBJ2-1, the complete variable domain is EAGVTQFPSHSVIEKGQTVTLRCDPISGHDNLYWYRRVMGKEIKFLLHFVKESKQDESGMPNNRFLAERTGGTYSTLKVQPAELEDSGVYFCASSPPGSYNEQFFGPGTRLTVL.

This clone has more than one count but fewer than ten. This chain joins TRBV27 and TRBJ1-6; D is ambiguous. Trimming stripped 2 bases from V and 6 bases from J, with 20 bases between. This CDR3 region has 18 residues. Germline CDR1 reads MNHEY; CDR2 reads SMNVEV (reference sequence). The CDR3 nucleotides read TGTGCCAGCAGTTTAGGGTATTTCAAGGGTTCCGGTAATTCACCCCTCCACTTT. This sequence encodes CASSLGYFKGSGNSPLHF.

In its sample, this clone was seen a few times. The chain has TRBV2 and TRBJ2-1; D is possibly TRBD2 (5 bases). This CDR3 contains 16 residues. Germline V gene data show CDR1 as SNHLY and CDR2 as FYNNEI. With 7 bases removed from V and 0 bases from J, the gap between germline ends came to 16 bases. The CDR3 is CASTERGSHSYNEQFF. CDR3 nucleotides: TGTGCCAGCACCGAAAGAGGGAGTCACTCCTACAATGAGCAGTTCTTC. Using reference TRBV2 and TRBJ2-1 for the parts outside the CDR3, the full variable domain is EPEVTQTPSHQVTQMGQEVILRCVPISNHLYFYWYRQILGQKVEFLVSFYNNEISEKSEIFDDQFSVERPDGSNFTLKIRSTKLEDSAMYFCASTERGSHSYNEQFFGPGTRLTVL.

V is TRBV18 and J is TRBJ1-6; 9 bases are a match to TRBD1. From germline, CDR1 is KGHSH and CDR2 LQKENI. The CDR3 has 15 residues. Trimming removed 3 bases from V and 5 bases from J; junction bases left unmatched: 2. CDR3 loop: CASSPRQGDNSPLHF. CDR3 in DNA: TGTGCCAGCTCACCCAGACAGGGGGATAATTCACCCCTCCACTTT.

Only a few counts were recorded for this clone. The chain combines TRBV10-1 with TRBJ2-1; 7 bases are a match to TRBD2. This CDR3 comprises 13 residues. V lost 8 bases and J lost 8; bases outside the gene matches: 9. CDR1 and CDR2 (germline): WNHNN, SYGVQD (reference sequence). DNA of the CDR3: TGCGCCAGCCGAAAGTCACGGGGGGATGAGCAGTTCTTC. Protein product: CASRKSRGDEQFF.

This clone was detected many times. This chain connects TRBV5-6 to TRBJ1-2; TRBD1 is a possible D gene (6 bases). Trimming took off 6 bases at V and 4 bases at J, with 16 bases between the two ends. The CDR3 has 14 amino acids. Germline CDR1 SGHDT, CDR2 YYEEEE. CDR3 loop: CASTPQDRVYGYTF. The CDR3 DNA sequence: TGTGCCAGCACCCCGCAGGACAGAGTCTATGGCTACACCTTC.

This clone was seen more than once but under ten times. V usage is TRBV28 and J usage is TRBJ1-1; no firm D call. This CDR3 has 14 amino acids. Deletions cut 1 base from V and 7 bases from J, with 13 bases between. Germline CDR1 reads MDHEN; CDR2 reads SYDVKM. The chain's CDR3 is CASSLSRRALEAFF. The DNA for the CDR3 is TGTGCCAGCAGTTTATCCCGACGGGCCCTTGAAGCTTTCTTT.